This TCR beta chain was retrieved from a study of blood T cell repertoires in COVID-19. The method was immunoSEQ multiplex PCR; TCRdb's version includes in-frame clones alone and lacks a portion of them. The sample includes about 210,000 clones, over 75% of them seen just once. The sample consisted of peripheral blood. The clonotype originates from a woman aged 40 to 49 with acute or convalescent COVID-19.

The CDR3 is CASSQDLLLAGVKETQYF. Here the CDR3 DNA reads TGCGCCAGCAGCCAAGACCTCTTACTAGCGGGGGTAAAAGAGACCCAGTACTTC. The chain couples TRBV4-1 to TRBJ2-5, with 11 bases fitting TRBD2. Per germline, CDR1 MGHRA and CDR2 YSYEKL. The CDR3 is 18 residues long. The trim removed 0 bases at V and 3 bases at J, leaving 9 bases unmatched.